Following are 27 T cell receptor beta chains from one sample sequenced in a study of sequential checkpoint blockade in melanoma (dated by TCRdb to between 2018 and 2021). What the treatment or condition label conveys for this sample: randomized to nivolumab then ipilimumab (arm A) or the reverse (arm B). The library relied on the immunoSEQ multiplex PCR assay. Drawn from immuneACCESS, this table holds only the in-frame rearrangements with V and J called that TCRdb kept. Clones are partly lost; checked studies trace under half to an unresolved V gene and leave the rest unexplained. Present in this sample are fewer than 3,000 clones, less than 20% of which were seen just once. The ten largest clones capture approximately 15% of the sample. Specimen: tumor tissue (inferred from file names), collected from a patient given nivolumab and ipilimumab in sequence. The receptors were gathered from a human donor with melanoma.

This clone was found many times. This chain joins TRBV11-3 and TRBJ2-3; D unclear. The germline gives CDR1 SGHNT, CDR2 YENEEA. The CDR3 extends over 17 amino acids. V shed 5 bases and J shed 1 base, with 19 bases lying between them. CDR3 in amino acids: CASSQATTLTGTDTQYF. In DNA, the CDR3 is TGTGCCAGCAGCCAAGCGACGACTTTGACGGGCACAGATACGCAGTATTTT.

This clone came up many times. The chain employs TRBV11-3 and TRBJ2-1; 8 bases are shared with TRBD2. Trimming at V came to 5 bases and at J to 6 bases, leaving 6 bases not matched to a gene. Germline V gives CDR1 SGHNT, CDR2 YENEEA. CDR3 length: 14 amino acids. CDR3 residues: CASSPAGGGNEQFF. The CDR3 DNA sequence: TGTGCCAGCAGCCCAGCCGGGGGGGGCAATGAGCAGTTCTTC.

The chain combines TRBV5-1 with TRBJ2-5; 9 bases agree with TRBD2. Germline CDR1 reads SGHRS; CDR2 reads YFSETQ. After removal of 0 bases from V and 5 bases from J, the junction contained 8 bases not matched to a gene. The CDR3 totals 16 residues. In DNA form, the CDR3 reads TGCGCCAGCAGCTTGGGCCCGCGGGGGGGCGTGGAGACCCAGTACTTC. It specifies CASSLGPRGGVETQYF.

The rearrangement links TRBV30 to TRBJ2-5; 9 bases are a match to TRBD2. With 2 bases clipped from V and 3 bases from J, the junction kept 13 bases outside the gene matches. The CDR3 totals 17 residues. In germline, CDR1 is GTSNPN, CDR2 SVGIG (reference sequence). CDR3 region: CAWSFRHGLAGKETQYF. Here the CDR3 DNA reads TGTGCCTGGAGTTTCCGCCATGGGCTAGCGGGAAAAGAGACCCAGTACTTC.

There are many counts of this clone. This rearrangement joins TRBV11-3 to TRBJ1-5; possibly TRBD1 for D (5 bases). V lost 1 base and J 10 bases, leaving 14 bases between the germline ends. Germline lookup yields CDR1 SGHNT and CDR2 YENEEA. CDR3 length: 14 residues. The CDR3 nucleotides are TGTGCCAGCAGCTTAGGGGGGGATGTGAGTCCCCAGCATTTT. It specifies CASSLGGDVSPQHF.

Many counts were recorded for this clone. The rearrangement links TRBV9 to TRBJ1-5, with a possible D match to TRBD1 (6 bases). Germline loops: CDR1 SGDLS, CDR2 YYNGEE. V lost 5 bases and J 3 bases, leaving 18 bases between the germline ends. CDR3 size: 16 residues. The DNA of the CDR3 is TGTGCCAGCAGTCCCCCAGGACAGAGAAACAATCAGCCCCAGCATTTT. It is translated as CASSPPGQRNNQPQHF.

The chain uses TRBV30 and TRBJ2-7, with D possibly TRBD2 on 6 matching bases. Germline V gene lookup returns CDR1 GTSNPN and CDR2 SVGIG (reference sequence). V was pared by 4 bases and J by 6 bases, with 16 bases between. The CDR3 contains 13 residues. The CDR3 coding sequence is TGTGCCTGGAACCGACTAGGTTCGGGCGAGCAGTACTTC. Translation gives CAWNRLGSGEQYF.

The V and J genes are TRBV7-6 and TRBJ2-7; 8 nucleotides line up with TRBD1. The CDR3 runs to 15 residues. From germline, CDR1 is SGHVS and CDR2 FNYEAQ. Unmatched junction bases numbered 3, after V lost 2 bases and J lost 0 bases. This CDR3 is CASSLSGTGSYEQYF. The CDR3 DNA is TGTGCCAGCAGCTTATCCGGGACAGGCTCCTACGAGCAGTACTTC. Filled out from reference TRBV7-6 and TRBJ2-7, the complete variable domain reads GAGVSQSPRYKVTKRGQDVALRCDPISGHVSLYWYRQALGQGPEFLTYFNYEAQQDKSGLPNDRFSAERPEGSISTLTIQRTEQRDSAMYRCASSLSGTGSYEQYFGPGTRLTVT.

CDR3 region: CASSPARGQAKNTEAFF. The CDR3 nucleotides read TGTGCCAGTAGCCCAGCCCGGGGACAGGCGAAGAACACTGAAGCTTTCTTT. The V gene is TRBV19, the J gene TRBJ1-1, with 8 bases aligning to TRBD1. This CDR3 is built from 17 residues. V shed 6 bases, J shed 1 base, and the junction held 13 bases outside the gene matches. Germline-derived CDR1 and CDR2 are LNHDA and SQIVND (reference sequence).

This clone has just a few counts. Here the CDR3 DNA reads TGTGCCAGCAGCCAAGGGGGCCTAGCGGGCAATGAGCAGTTCTTC. Translation gives CASSQGGLAGNEQFF. The chain carries TRBV14 and TRBJ2-1; 8 nucleotides line up with TRBD2. Germline trimming cut 1 base from V and 6 bases from J; bases unmatched to any gene: 5. The CDR3 length is 15 residues. Germline CDR1 is SGHDN and CDR2 is FVKESK.

This clone was detected many times. The CDR3 DNA reads TGTGCCAGCAGCTTCGTTTCCGGGACAGGGGCGTATAATAATTCACCCCTCCACTTT. This codes for CASSFVSGTGAYNNSPLHF. This sequence joins TRBV11-3 and TRBJ1-6; 10 nucleotides line up with TRBD1. Germline values: CDR1 SGHNT, CDR2 YENEEA. V lost 3 bases, J lost 5 bases, and 13 bases stayed unmatched. CDR3 length equals 19 residues.

The chain links TRBV30 to TRBJ2-7; the D gene is possibly TRBD2 (7 bases). The CDR3 totals 14 residues. V was shortened by 3 bases and J by 6 bases, with 18 bases between the two germline ends. Germline lookup yields CDR1 GTSNPN and CDR2 SVGIG (reference sequence). CDR3 residues: CAWRGLQGGSEQYF. In DNA form, the CDR3 reads TGTGCCTGGAGGGGTTTACAGGGAGGGAGCGAGCAGTACTTC. Full variable domain (rest looked up from reference TRBV30 and TRBJ2-7): SQTIHQWPATLVQPVGSPLSLECTVEGTSNPNLYWYRQAAGRGLQLLFYSVGIGQISSEVPQNLSASRPQDRQFILSSKKLLLSDSGFYLCAWRGLQGGSEQYFGPGTRLTVT.

V gene TRBV5-1 combines with J gene TRBJ1-4; perhaps TRBD1 as D (6 bases). The germline V gene encodes CDR1 SGHRS and CDR2 YFSETQ. The CDR3 has 16 amino acids. The germline V and J ends were trimmed by 3 bases and 8 bases, with 20 bases remaining between them. CDR3 loop: CASSSTLGGRPEKLFF. DNA of the CDR3: TGCGCCAGCAGCTCAACCCTCGGGGGGCGCCCGGAAAAACTGTTTTTT.

This clone is medium-sized (0.01 to 0.1%) in the sample. The J gene is TRBJ2-1, the V gene TRBV11-3; TRBD2 might be the D (5 bases). Trimming removed 5 bases from V and 3 bases from J, with 14 bases in between. The germline V gene has CDR1 SGHNT and CDR2 YENEEA. The CDR3 is 15 amino acids. Here the CDR3 reads CASSQTAGDYNEQFF. In DNA, the CDR3 is TGTGCCAGCAGCCAGACCGCCGGGGACTACAATGAGCAGTTCTTC. Complete variable domain (other parts from reference TRBV11-3 and TRBJ2-1): EAGVVQSPRYKIIEKKQPVAFWCNPISGHNTLYWYLQNLGQGPELLIRYENEEAVDDSQLPKDRFSAERLKGVDSTLKIQPAELGDSAVYLCASSQTAGDYNEQFFGPGTRLTVL.

This clone was counted at least ten times. This chain's CDR3 is CASRSDRGLLGYGYTF. The CDR3 DNA reads TGTGCCAGCAGGTCAGACAGGGGCCTGCTTGGCTATGGCTACACCTTC. The gene calls are TRBV11-3 and TRBJ1-2; 8 positions match TRBD1. Germline V gene sequence: CDR1 SGHNT, CDR2 YENEEA. Trimming took 6 bases from V and 4 from J; bases not matched to a gene: 13. This CDR3 contains 16 residues.

V gene TRBV4-1 combines with J gene TRBJ2-7, with 7 nucleotides matching TRBD2. The V and J ends lost 0 bases and 2 bases, in that order; junction bases with no gene match: 1. CDR1 is MGHRA and CDR2 is YSYEKL in the germline V gene. The CDR3 totals 14 residues. Written as DNA, the CDR3 is TGCGCCAGCAGCCAAGAGGGAGGGGCCTACGAGCAGTACTTC. This translates into CASSQEGGAYEQYF.

This chain links TRBV19 with TRBJ2-4; a possible D gene is TRBD2 (5 bases). Germline CDR1 reads LNHDA; CDR2 reads SQIVND (reference sequence). Trimming cost V 4 bases and J 1 base, with 14 bases left between them. This CDR3 is 16 amino acids long. The CDR3 is CASSTSGSRAKNIQYF. CDR3 sequence (DNA): TGTGCCAGTAGTACATCGGGGTCCCGGGCCAAAAACATTCAGTACTTC.

This clone was counted between two and nine times. The chain has TRBV6-8 and TRBJ1-4; 10 bases map to TRBD1. Germline V lookup: CDR1 MNHGY, CDR2 SAAAGT. This CDR3 is built from 14 residues. The V and J ends lost 4 bases and 6 bases, in that order; junction bases with no gene match: 2. CDR3 bases: TGTGCCAGCAGTTCGGGGACAGGGGATGAAAAACTGTTTTTT. Translated, it gives CASSSGTGDEKLFF.

The chain employs TRBV11-3 and TRBJ2-1, with D maybe TRBD2 (6 bases). V lost 5 bases and J lost 9, with 17 bases in between. CDR3 length: 14 residues. CDR1 is SGHNT and CDR2 is YENEEA in the germline V gene. CDR3 nucleotides: TGTGCCAGCAGCAATGACTGGGGGGAAGGTGAGCAGTTCTTC. This codes for CASSNDWGEGEQFF. Filled out from reference TRBV11-3 and TRBJ2-1, the complete variable domain reads EAGVVQSPRYKIIEKKQPVAFWCNPISGHNTLYWYLQNLGQGPELLIRYENEEAVDDSQLPKDRFSAERLKGVDSTLKIQPAELGDSAVYLCASSNDWGEGEQFFGPGTRLTVL.

The table lists this clone with a few counts. The genes are TRBV25-1 and TRBJ2-7; 7 nucleotides match TRBD1. Germline V gives CDR1 MGHDK, CDR2 SYGVNS. V shed 1 base and J 4 bases; nucleotides not matched to a gene: 13. The CDR3 spans 17 residues. For the CDR3, the DNA is TGTGCCAGCAGTGAATTCAGGGGGAGCCCTCCGGGATACGAGCAGTACTTC. It specifies CASSEFRGSPPGYEQYF.

V and J are TRBV6-8 and TRBJ1-1; 8 bases map to TRBD1. Germline CDR1 reads MNHGY; CDR2 reads SAAAGT. The junction had 9 bases not matched to a gene; V was cut back by 5 bases and J by 1 base. The CDR3 has 16 residues. CDR3 nucleotide sequence: TGTGCCAGCAGTGAGTCAGGGGGCCCACGGAACACTGAAGCTTTCTTT. This gives the protein CASSESGGPRNTEAFF.

The gene calls are TRBV12-2 and TRBJ2-1; TRBD1 reflects the table's D call only, with no check against the DNA. TRBV12-2 is given as a pseudogene. The CDR3 runs to 14 residues. DNA of the CDR3: TGTGCCACTTCGCCCCAGGGACAGCCCAATGAGCAGTTCTTC. Protein: CATSPQGQPNEQFF.

Judged by abundance, this clone is large. The V gene is TRBV11-3, the J gene TRBJ2-6; D perhaps matches TRBD2 (6 bases). The CDR3 loop spans 18 amino acids. The germline V and J ends were trimmed by 5 bases and 4 bases, with 21 bases remaining between them. The germline V gene has CDR1 SGHNT and CDR2 YENEEA. The CDR3 loop is CASSIYRDSILGANVLTF. Here the CDR3 DNA reads TGTGCCAGCAGCATCTACCGGGACTCAATTCTAGGGGCCAACGTCCTGACTTTC.

This clone was counted a few times. The chain joins TRBV6-8 to TRBJ2-3; no reliable D call. CDR1 is MNHGY and CDR2 is SAAAGT in the germline V gene. The CDR3 totals 12 residues. V was pared by 7 bases and J by 0 bases, with 5 bases between. DNA of the CDR3: TGTGCCAGCACCGGAAGCACAGATACGCAGTATTTT. Residues: CASTGSTDTQYF.

There are a few counts of this clone. This chain connects TRBV6-8 to TRBJ1-1; D is unclear. With 2 bases removed from V and 5 bases from J, the gap between germline ends came to 15 bases. Germline CDR1 MNHGY, CDR2 SAAAGT. This CDR3 has 15 residues. The CDR3 DNA sequence: TGTGCCAGCAGTTACCGACCTCAGGCGGATACTGAAGCTTTCTTT. Translated, it gives CASSYRPQADTEAFF.

CDR3 sequence: CASSLGGSNYGYTF. DNA of the CDR3: TGCGCCAGCAGCTTGGGGGGGTCAAACTATGGCTACACCTTC. This rearrangement joins TRBV5-1 to TRBJ1-2, with D possibly being TRBD1 (5 bases). Germline-derived CDR1 and CDR2 are SGHRS and YFSETQ. The CDR3 has 14 residues. V lost 0 bases to trimming and J lost 2 bases, with 8 bases between them.

In its sample, this clone ranks as medium-sized. The rearrangement joins TRBV11-3 to TRBJ2-1; D perhaps matches TRBD2 (6 bases). CDR3 length: 15 amino acids. Germline V lookup: CDR1 SGHNT, CDR2 YENEEA. V was cut by 4 bases and J by 5 bases, with 15 bases left in between. The CDR3 protein is CASSSGGQAHNEQFF. CDR3 sequence (DNA): TGTGCCAGCAGCTCAGGAGGGCAGGCGCACAATGAGCAGTTCTTC.